This T cell receptor (beta chain) derives from a study of human T cells and chemical hapten exposure. The wider study: Read at 6 days, the patch tests placed 0.01% DPC on the upper back. Study results and caveats: TCRs at high frequency, those above 1 in 1000, did not change with DPC sensitization.

Notes on this clonotype: The antigen remains unidentified.

Trimming removed 1 base from V and 5 bases from J, with 15 bases in between. From germline, CDR1 is SGHDT and CDR2 YYEEEE. The length of the CDR3 is 15 residues. The sample's time point: patch test 2, 6 weeks after DPC sensitization. Treatment in this sample: therapeutic diphenylcyclopropenone sensitization with weekly scalp DPC. Unfractionated whole blood was the source of the extracted total RNA. Individual cDNA molecules (in the library) carried attached unique molecular identifiers. TCRdb analysed the RACE reads with MiXCR anew, one entry per CDR3 protein. The profile shows under 450,000 distinct CDR3 sequences, under 6.5% of them singletons.

This TCR was recovered from a woman aged 18-29 years with alopecia areata. Some clones in this sample may be carry-over from other donors' samples. Sequencing used whole blood, obtained in connection with sensitization to the hapten diphenylcyclopropenone (DPC). The V call is TRBV5-6, the J call TRBJ1-2; D is possibly TRBD1 (6 bases). CDR3: CASSLSGAAVYGYTF. The CDR3 DNA follows: TGTGCCAGCAGCTTGTCAGGGGCCGCAGTTTATGGCTACACCTTC.